This T cell receptor beta chain was observed in a study of cytomegalovirus exposure and HLA in healthy donors. Findings of the study overall: Earlier analysis looked at TCR beta V segments, and most were productive about 87% or about 30% of the time. Researchers reported in a later analysis that common viral pathogens appeared linked to several top clusters. The records held CMV serostatus as the only immune exposure information.

V was pared by 3 bases and J by 0 bases, with 9 bases between. Germline values: CDR1 SGHDN, CDR2 FVKESK. This CDR3 region has 14 residues. Primers for the PCR totalled 60 Vbeta and 13 Jbeta. Here immunoSEQ multiplex PCR was the method, and the copy in TCRdb shows in-frame clones only, minus some. This table has about 150,000 clones, under 75% appearing once. This clone turned up a few times. What it binds is unknown. The TCR comes from a woman aged 55-69 years in good health and CMV-seropositive. The material sequenced was PBMCs. The chain carries TRBV14 and TRBJ2-7, with D possibly TRBD2 on 5 matching bases. In nucleotides, the CDR3 is TGTGCCAGCAGCCAGTGGGAGAGCTCCTACGAGCAGTACTTC. Protein product: CASSQWESSYEQYF.